This T cell receptor beta chain was identified during a study of human T cells and chemical hapten exposure. The V gene's germline CDR1 is LGHNA and CDR2 YSLEER. The ends lost 0 bases at V and 4 bases at J; junction bases unmatched: 11. The CDR3 is 18 amino acids. Time point here: pre-sensitization, week 0. Treatment reported: therapeutic diphenylcyclopropenone sensitization with weekly scalp DPC. Phlebotomy was performed prior to application of every patch test. TCRdb used MiXCR to reprocess the RACE reads, holding one entry per CDR3 protein. Here the sample spans under 90,000 distinct CDR3 sequences, 8% to 10% being singletons. Notes on this clonotype: Its antigen is undetermined.

Overall study findings and caveats: A positive correlation with patch test score was found for PT1 expanded TCR counts. TCRs above 1 in 1000 frequency did not change with DPC sensitization.

The chain links TRBV4-3 to TRBJ1-2; 10 nucleotides line up with TRBD1. The starting material was whole blood, obtained in connection with sensitization to the hapten diphenylcyclopropenone (DPC). This receptor was obtained from a middle-aged woman with alopecia areata. Some clones in this sample may be carry-over from other donors' samples. The CDR3 region is CASSQDSPTGGLGYGYTF. As DNA, the CDR3 is TGCGCCAGCAGCCAAGATTCCCCGACAGGGGGCTTAGGCTATGGCTACACCTTC.